This TCR beta chain was captured by sequencing in a study of blood T cell repertoires in COVID-19. The repertoire was sequenced with immunoSEQ multiplex PCR; TCRdb's copy has only in-frame clones and lacks some. The sample lists thousands of clones, 87% occurring once. The CDR3 is made up of 13 amino acids. V gave up 4 bases and J gave up 9 bases, with 14 bases separating them. CDR1 is SGHRS and CDR2 is YFSETQ in the germline V gene. The sequencing input was peripheral blood. This TCR was sampled from a man in his 70s with active COVID-19. V usage is TRBV5-1 and J usage is TRBJ2-1; D is possibly TRBD2 (7 bases). The CDR3 loop is CASSMGGRSEQFF. Here the CDR3 DNA reads TGCGCCAGCAGCATGGGGGGGCGCAGTGAGCAGTTCTTC.